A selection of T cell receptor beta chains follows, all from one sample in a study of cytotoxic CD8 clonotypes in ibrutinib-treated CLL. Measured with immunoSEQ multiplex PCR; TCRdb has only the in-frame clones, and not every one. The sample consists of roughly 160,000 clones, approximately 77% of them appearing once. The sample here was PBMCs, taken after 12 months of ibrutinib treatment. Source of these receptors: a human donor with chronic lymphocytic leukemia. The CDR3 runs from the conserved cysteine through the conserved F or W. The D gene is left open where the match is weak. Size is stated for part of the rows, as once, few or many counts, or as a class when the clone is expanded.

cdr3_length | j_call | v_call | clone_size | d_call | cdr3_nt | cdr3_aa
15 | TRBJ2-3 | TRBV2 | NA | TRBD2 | TGTGCCAGCAGTGAAGGACTAGCGGGGACAGATACGCAGTATTTT | CASSEGLAGTDTQYF
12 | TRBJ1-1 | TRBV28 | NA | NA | TGTGCCAGCAGTTTAAGCGACAGTGAAGCTTTCTTT | CASSLSDSEAFF
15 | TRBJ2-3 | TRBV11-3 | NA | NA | TGTGCCAGCAGTTCGGAGGGGCGGGCCACAGATACGCAGTATTTT | CASSSEGRATDTQYF
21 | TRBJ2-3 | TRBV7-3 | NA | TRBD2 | TGTGCCAGCAGCTTACGGCCCTTGGGACTAGCGGGGACATCTCTTCTTGATACGCAGTATTTT | CASSLRPLGLAGTSLLDTQYF
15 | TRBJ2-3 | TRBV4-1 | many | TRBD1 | TGCGCCAGCAGCCCACGACAGGGCGGCACAGATACGCAGTATTTT | CASSPRQGGTDTQYF
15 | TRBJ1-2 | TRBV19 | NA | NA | TGTGCCAGTAGTAAGACTGTCGAGACTTCCTATGGCTACACCTTC | CASSKTVETSYGYTF
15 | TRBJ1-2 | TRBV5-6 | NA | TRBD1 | TGTGCCAGCAGCTTGTCCCGGGACAGGAGGAATGGCTACACCTTC | CASSLSRDRRNGYTF
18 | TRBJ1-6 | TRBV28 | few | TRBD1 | TGTGCCAGCAGTCCGTGGACAGGACCGAGCTCCTATAATTCACCCCTCCACTTT | CASSPWTGPSSYNSPLHF
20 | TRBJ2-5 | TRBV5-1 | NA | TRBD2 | TGCGCCAGCAGCGTCTGGACTAGCGGGGGGCCCCAACCAATTCAAGAGACCCAGTACTTC | CASSVWTSGGPQPIQETQYF
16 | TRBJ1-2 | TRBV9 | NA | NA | TGTGCCAGCAGCGTAGCGGGGGGGACGGGGACACGGGGCTACACCTTC | CASSVAGGTGTRGYTF
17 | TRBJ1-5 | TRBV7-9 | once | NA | TGTGCCAGCAGCCCTCTTCTACCCCCGAATGGAGGTCAGCCCCAGCATTTT | CASSPLLPPNGGQPQHF
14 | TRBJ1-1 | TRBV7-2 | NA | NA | TGTGCCAGCAGCCGGGGGTCGGAGAACACTGAAGCTTTCTTT | CASSRGSENTEAFF
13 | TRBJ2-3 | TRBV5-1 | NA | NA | TGCGCCAGCAGCCCTAATAGCGGTGATACGCAGTATTTT | CASSPNSGDTQYF
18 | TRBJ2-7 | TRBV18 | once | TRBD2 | TGTGCCAGCTCACGGACTAGCGGGCTCAGATCGGGAGCCTACGAGCAGTACTTC | CASSRTSGLRSGAYEQYF
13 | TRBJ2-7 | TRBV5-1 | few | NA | TGCGCCAGCAGCTTGCTGGGGCCCAGCGAGCAGTACTTC | CASSLLGPSEQYF
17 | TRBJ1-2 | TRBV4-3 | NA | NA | TGCGCCAGCAGCCAAGACCCTCCCACAGTGACTAACTATGGCTACACCTTC | CASSQDPPTVTNYGYTF
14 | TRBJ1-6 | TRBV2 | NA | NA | TGTGCCAGCAGTGAAGACAGGGAGTTTTCACCCCTCCACTTT | CASSEDREFSPLHF
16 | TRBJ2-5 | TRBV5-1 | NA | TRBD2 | TGCGCCAGCAGCTTTGGGAAGCGGGGGGTCCAAGAGACCCAGTACTTC | CASSFGKRGVQETQYF
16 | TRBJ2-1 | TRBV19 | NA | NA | TGTGCCAGTACCGCCGACCCGGAGCCCTCCTACAATGAGCAGTTCTTC | CASTADPEPSYNEQFF
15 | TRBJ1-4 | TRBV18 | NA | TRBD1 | TGTGCCAGCTCACTGGGACAGAGCACTAATGAAAAACTGTTTTTT | CASSLGQSTNEKLFF
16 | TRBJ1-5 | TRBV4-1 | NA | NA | TGCGCCAGCAGCCAAGAATCGTGGTATAGCAATCAGCCCCAGCATTTT | CASSQESWYSNQPQHF
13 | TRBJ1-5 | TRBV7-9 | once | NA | TGTGCCAGCAGCTTAGGACCCAATCAGCCCCAGCATTTT | CASSLGPNQPQHF
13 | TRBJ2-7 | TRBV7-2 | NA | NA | TGTGCCAGCAGCCTTGCTAGGGACCAGGAGCAGTACTTC | CASSLARDQEQYF
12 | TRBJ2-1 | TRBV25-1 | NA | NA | TGTGCCAGCAGTCGACAGAAGCGGGAGCAGTTCTTC | CASSRQKREQFF
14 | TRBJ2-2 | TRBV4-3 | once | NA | TGCGCCAGCAGGGTGGAGGCGGACACCGGGGAGCTGTTTTTT | CASRVEADTGELFF
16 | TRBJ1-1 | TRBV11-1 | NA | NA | TGTGCCAGCAGCTTAACGGGGCCCCGAGGGAACACTGAAGCTTTCTTT | CASSLTGPRGNTEAFF
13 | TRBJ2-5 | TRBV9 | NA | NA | TGTGCCAGCAGCCCCGGTACCTCTAGGACCCAGTACTTC | CASSPGTSRTQYF
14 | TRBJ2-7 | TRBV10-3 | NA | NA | TGTGCCATCAGTCCGCGGCAAGGCTCCTACGAGCAGTACTTC | CAISPRQGSYEQYF
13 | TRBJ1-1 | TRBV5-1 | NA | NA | TGCGCCAGCAGCTTTAGTGGGAACACTGAAGCTTTCTTT | CASSFSGNTEAFF
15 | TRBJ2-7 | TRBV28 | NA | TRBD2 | TGTGCCAGCAGGAATCCCGGGACTAGCGGCTACGAGCAGTACTTC | CASRNPGTSGYEQYF
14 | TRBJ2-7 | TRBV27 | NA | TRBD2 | TGTGCCAGCAGTTTGAAGCGGGGAGACTACGAGCAGTACTTC | CASSLKRGDYEQYF
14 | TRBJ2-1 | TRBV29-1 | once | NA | TGCAGCGCCAAAGGGCATTCTTTCTACAATGAGCAGTTCTTC | CSAKGHSFYNEQFF
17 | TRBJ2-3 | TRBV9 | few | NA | TGTGCCAGCAGCGGGAAAGGCGGGGGCCAAGTCACAGATACGCAGTATTTT | CASSGKGGGQVTDTQYF
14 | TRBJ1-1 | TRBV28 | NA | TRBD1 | TGTGCCAGCAGCACTGACAGGGCTAACACTGAAGCTTTCTTT | CASSTDRANTEAFF
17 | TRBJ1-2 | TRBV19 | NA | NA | TGTGCCAGTAGTATAGATCTATTTGCCAGGATAGACTATGGCTACACCTTC | CASSIDLFARIDYGYTF
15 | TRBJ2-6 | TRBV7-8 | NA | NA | TGTGCCAGCAGCCCCTGGCGCTCTGGGGCCAACGTCCTGACTTTC | CASSPWRSGANVLTF
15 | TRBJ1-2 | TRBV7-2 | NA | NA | TGTGCCAGCAGCGAACGGGGGCAGGCTCTGGGTGGCTACACCTTC | CASSERGQALGGYTF
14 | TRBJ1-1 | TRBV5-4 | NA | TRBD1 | TGTGCCAGCAGATTGGACAGGGGGAACACTGAAGCTTTCTTT | CASRLDRGNTEAFF
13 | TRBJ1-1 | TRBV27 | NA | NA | TGTGCCAGCAGAAGACAGGCCAGAGCTGAAGCTTTCTTT | CASRRQARAEAFF
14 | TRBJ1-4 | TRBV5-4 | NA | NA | TGTGCCAGCAGCTTGGATACGGGGGGTGAAAAACTGTTTTTT | CASSLDTGGEKLFF
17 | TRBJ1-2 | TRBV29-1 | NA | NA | TGCAGCGCTGCAATCAGGGGTGGCTTCGGCTTAGGGTATGGCTACACCTTC | CSAAIRGGFGLGYGYTF
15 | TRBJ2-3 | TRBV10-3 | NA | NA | TGTGCCATCAGGCAGGCTTCGGGGGGCACAGATACGCAGTATTTT | CAIRQASGGTDTQYF
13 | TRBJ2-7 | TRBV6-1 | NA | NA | TGTGCCAGCACCTCGACAGTTTCCTACGAGCAGTACTTC | CASTSTVSYEQYF